This T cell receptor (beta chain) appears in the sequencing data of a study of blood T cell repertoires in COVID-19. Study in general: Sites across the United States, Italy and Spain contributed samples from acute and convalescent COVID-19.

Repertoires were generated with immunoSEQ multiplex PCR, while TCRdb's copy carries only in-frame clones and drops some. Among approximately 260,000 clones listed, 88% were seen once. The V gene's germline CDR1 is MGHRA and CDR2 YSYEKL. The J segment lost 0 bases and the V segment lost 2 bases, leaving 5 bases of the junction unmatched. This CDR3 contains 16 residues. This TCR derives from a woman between 35 and 50 years old with acute COVID-19. Input material: PBMCs or T cells enriched from blood (not recorded which). This chain links TRBV4-1 with TRBJ1-1; 8 nucleotides match TRBD1. CDR3 DNA sequence: TGCGCCAGCAGCCAACCAGGGGGCCCTTTGAACACTGAAGCTTTCTTT. Protein product: CASSQPGGPLNTEAFF.